The next 18 T cell receptor beta chains were all read from a single sample in a study of T-cell reconstitution after alpha-beta-depleted transplantation in children. Construction of the TCRbeta library involved unique molecular identifiers. TCRdb called the PCR reads again in MiXCR, with one record for every CDR3 protein. The data show about 480,000 distinct CDR3 sequences, with around 13% seen just once and about 5.4% held by the top ten. This material consisted of PBMCs from the stem cell graft donor, taken from the stem cell graft. The receptors here all came from a human donor who donated a stem cell graft to a child with combined immunodeficiency.

The rearrangement uses TRBV24-1 and TRBJ2-3, with TRBD2 as a possible D gene (6 bases). The CDR3 contains 15 residues. The V gene's germline CDR1 is KGHDR and CDR2 SFDVKD. The V gene lost 10 bases and the J gene lost 1 base, with 17 bases spanning the gap. This CDR3 reads CATEGAKERTDTQYF. In DNA, the CDR3 is TGTGCCACGGAGGGAGCCAAAGAACGCACAGATACGCAGTATTTT.

The sample holds a few counts of this clonotype. This rearrangement joins TRBV14 to TRBJ2-5; D gene unclear. Germline CDR1 is SGHDN and CDR2 is FVKESK. The CDR3 sequence is 14 residues long. The V and J ends lost 0 bases and 4 bases respectively, with 9 bases between them. CDR3 region: CASSQDLNTETQYF. The CDR3 bases are TGTGCCAGCAGCCAAGACCTTAACACAGAGACCCAGTACTTC.

Many counts were recorded for this clonotype. The chain carries TRBV5-1 and TRBJ2-7, with D possibly TRBD1 on 5 matching bases. The germline V gene encodes CDR1 SGHRS and CDR2 YFSETQ. This CDR3 comprises 14 residues. The V and J ends lost 0 bases and 5 bases respectively, with 12 bases between them. Written as DNA, the CDR3 is TGCGCCAGCAGCTTGGGGCAGGGTGAAGACGAGCAGTACTTC. Amino acid sequence: CASSLGQGEDEQYF.

This chain uses TRBV2 with TRBJ2-2; 10 positions agree with TRBD2. The length of the CDR3 is 15 residues. Germline V CDR1 and CDR2: SNHLY, FYNNEI. V dropped 6 bases and J dropped 5; count of bases not matched to a gene: 6. The CDR3 bases are TGTGCCAGCAGGGCAGCGGGAGGGCTAACCGGGGAGCTGTTTTTT. Its translation: CASRAAGGLTGELFF.

In this sample, this clonotype turned up a few times. This rearrangement joins TRBV5-1 to TRBJ1-6; 7 bases line up with TRBD1. The CDR3 is 15 amino acids. V trimming: 0 bases; J trimming: 8 bases; junction bases outside the gene matches: 5. The germline V gene encodes CDR1 SGHRS and CDR2 YFSETQ. The CDR3 sequence: CASSLEGQSHSPLHF. DNA for the CDR3: TGCGCCAGCAGCTTGGAGGGACAGAGCCATTCACCCCTCCACTTT. Complete variable domain (other parts from reference TRBV5-1 and TRBJ1-6): KAGVTQTPRYLIKTRGQQVTLSCSPISGHRSVSWYQQTPGQGLQFLFEYFSETQRNKGNFPGRFSGRQFSNSRSEMNVSTLELGDSALYLCASSLEGQSHSPLHFGNGTRLTVT.

The gene calls are TRBV20-1 and TRBJ2-5; 8 bases align to TRBD1. After removal of 6 bases from V and 5 bases from J, the junction contained 14 bases not matched to a gene. This CDR3 spans 15 amino acids. Germline V gene sequence: CDR1 DFQATT, CDR2 SNEGSKA (reference sequence). The CDR3 DNA reads TGCAGTGCGACAAGGACAGGGCCCGAGGAGGAGACCCAGTACTTC. It encodes CSATRTGPEEETQYF.

This clonotype was counted only a few times. The genes are TRBV18 and TRBJ2-1, with D possibly TRBD1 on 6 matching bases. In germline, CDR1 is KGHSH, CDR2 LQKENI. The CDR3 is made up of 19 amino acids. V was cut by 2 bases and J by 0 bases, with 20 bases left in between. CDR3 in DNA: TGTGCCAGCTCACCAGCGCTGTTCAGGGGCCCCAGCTCCTACAATGAGCAGTTCTTC. Translated: CASSPALFRGPSSYNEQFF.

This sequence joins TRBV25-1 and TRBJ1-2, with 8 bases fitting TRBD1. CDR1 MGHDK and CDR2 SYGVNS come from the germline V gene. The CDR3 covers 17 residues. After removal of 4 bases from V and 8 bases from J, the junction contained 18 bases not matched to a gene. This chain's CDR3 is CASSAYSAGGAQAGYTF. For the CDR3, the DNA is TGTGCCAGCAGTGCTTACTCCGCAGGGGGCGCCCAAGCAGGCTACACCTTC.

This sequence joins TRBV14 and TRBJ2-7; 11 bases match TRBD1. V dropped 4 bases and J dropped 3; count of bases not matched to a gene: 8. Germline-derived CDR1 and CDR2 are SGHDN and FVKESK. The length of the CDR3 is 16 residues. The CDR3 loop is CASSLHAGTGGYEQYF. In nucleotides, the CDR3 is TGTGCCAGCAGCCTACATGCCGGGACAGGGGGCTACGAGCAGTACTTC. Supplemented by reference TRBV14 and TRBJ2-7, the full variable domain reads EAGVTQFPSHSVIEKGQTVTLRCDPISGHDNLYWYRRVMGKEIKFLLHFVKESKQDESGMPNNRFLAERTGGTYSTLKVQPAELEDSGVYFCASSLHAGTGGYEQYFGPGTRLTVT.

The genes are TRBV6-2 or TRBV6-3 and TRBJ2-2, with TRBD2 matching 8 bases. This CDR3 comprises 16 residues. The trim removed 6 bases at V and 0 bases at J, leaving 6 bases unmatched. Germline loops: CDR1 MNHEY, CDR2 SVGEGT. The DNA for the CDR3 is TGTGCCAGCAGCAACCCGACTAGCGCGAACACCGGGGAGCTGTTTTTT. Amino acid sequence: CASSNPTSANTGELFF.

This clonotype was picked up a small number of times. In nucleotides, the CDR3 is TGCAGCGTTAGAGTAAGGGAGGGAGGGAGAACTGAAGCTTTCTTT. Translating it yields CSVRVREGGRTEAFF. The chain couples TRBV29-1 to TRBJ1-1, with D uncertain. The V gene lost 5 bases and the J gene lost 5 bases, with 21 bases spanning the gap. The CDR3 is 15 amino acids. Germline V CDR1 and CDR2: SQVTM, ANQGSEA.

The CDR3 coding sequence is TGCAGTGCTAGAGCCCGACGGCAAGGAGTGAGCTCCTACGAGCAGTACTTC. Amino acid sequence: CSARARRQGVSSYEQYF. V gene TRBV20-1 combines with J gene TRBJ2-7; unclear D gene. V was clipped by 1 base and J by 0 bases, with 19 bases between them. Germline V CDR1 and CDR2: DFQATT, SNEGSKA (reference sequence). This CDR3 has 17 residues.

This clonotype was seen repeatedly, ten times or more. The chain is built from TRBV6-5 and TRBJ2-3; D call uncertain. V dropped 5 bases and J dropped 4 bases, with 16 bases sitting between them. CDR3 size: 15 residues. Germline V gives CDR1 MNHEY, CDR2 SVGAGI. CDR3 loop: CASSSFDIAADTQYF. CDR3 nucleotides: TGTGCCAGCAGTAGTTTCGACATTGCCGCAGATACGCAGTATTTT.

This clonotype came up many times. This sequence joins TRBV29-1 and TRBJ1-4; possibly TRBD1 for D (5 bases). Germline V gives CDR1 SQVTM, CDR2 ANQGSEA. The germline V and J ends were trimmed by 5 bases and 5 bases, with 9 bases remaining between them. The CDR3 has 12 amino acids. CDR3 protein: CSVRQQNEKLFF. The CDR3, as DNA: TGCAGCGTTAGACAGCAAAATGAAAAACTGTTTTTT.

Only a few counts were recorded for this clonotype. The rearrangement uses TRBV5-1 and TRBJ2-3; TRBD1 might be the D (6 bases). Germline V gene lookup returns CDR1 SGHRS and CDR2 YFSETQ. V was shortened by 4 bases and J by 4 bases, with 13 bases between the two germline ends. This CDR3 is 14 amino acids long. This chain's CDR3 is CASSQQQGPDTQYF. Written as DNA, the CDR3 is TGCGCCAGCAGCCAACAACAGGGTCCAGATACGCAGTATTTT.

The V and J genes are TRBV6-1 and TRBJ2-7; TRBD1 aligns across 8 bases. This CDR3 has 14 amino acids. V lost 4 bases, J lost 5 bases, and 7 bases stayed unmatched. CDR1 and CDR2 (germline): MNHNS, SASEGT. The CDR3 region is CASSASQGAHEQYF. For the CDR3, the DNA is TGTGCCAGCAGTGCTAGTCAGGGGGCCCACGAGCAGTACTTC.

This clonotype was counted ten times or more. The V and J genes are TRBV27 and TRBJ1-5; D unclear. From germline, CDR1 is MNHEY and CDR2 SMNVEV (reference sequence). The CDR3 consists of 14 residues. With 4 bases removed from V and 6 bases from J, the gap between germline ends came to 13 bases. CDR3 residues: CASSSGEPGQPQHF. The CDR3 nucleotides read TGTGCCAGCAGTTCCGGGGAACCAGGTCAGCCCCAGCATTTT.

The chain joins TRBV7-2 to TRBJ2-3, with D hard to call. This CDR3 is 16 amino acids long. CDR1 SGHTA and CDR2 FQGNSA come from the germline V gene. The V end was cut by 1 base, the J end by 1 base, with 12 bases between. CDR3 amino acids: CASSLENAAGTDTQYF. CDR3 nucleotide sequence: TGTGCCAGCAGCTTAGAAAACGCGGCAGGCACAGATACGCAGTATTTT.